The present T cell receptor beta chain was sequenced within a study of cytomegalovirus exposure and HLA in healthy donors. This clone was found once. The antigen is not known. The PCR was carried out with 60 Vbeta primers and 13 Jbeta primers. Profiled with immunoSEQ multiplex PCR; TCRdb holds only in-frame clones, not every one. The sample has 200,000 to 250,000 clones, around 85% seen once. Study-wide results and limits: Sequencing likely generated an artifact that appeared as a cluster of highly shared sequence variants. The availability of immune exposure information extended only to CMV serostatus.

The CDR3 is made up of 14 amino acids. Germline V gene data show CDR1 as WNHNN and CDR2 as SYGVQD (reference sequence). Losses at the gene ends were 4 bases for V and 6 bases for J; bases not matched to a gene: 5. The chain recombines TRBV10-1 with TRBJ2-3, with TRBD2 matching over 9 bases. Sequences were obtained from PBMCs. The TCR sequence derives from a human donor in good health. The CDR3 DNA reads TGCGCCAGCAGTGGGGGACTAGCAGGGGATACGCAGTATTTT. Translated: CASSGGLAGDTQYF.